These T cell receptor beta chains were read from a single sample in a study of blood T cell repertoires in COVID-19. Profiling relied on immunoSEQ multiplex PCR, and the TCRdb table lists in-frame clones only, not all of them. The sample holds about 310,000 clones, roughly 90% seen once. The sequenced sample consisted of PBMCs or T cells enriched from blood (not recorded which). The receptors stem from a middle-aged woman who had recovered from COVID-19. The CDR3 runs from the conserved cysteine through the conserved F or W. D genes are given only for firm matches. Rows give clone size only sometimes, using once, few, many, or a class for an expanded clone.

>TRBD2|TRBV5-6|NA|TRBJ2-3
CASSLVSSGTDTQYF
TGTGCCAGCAGCTTGGTTTCTAGCGGGACAGATACGCAGTATTTT
>NA|TRBV18|few|TRBJ1-3
CASSPALSSGNTIYF
TGTGCCAGCTCACCTGCTTTGAGCTCTGGAAACACCATATATTTT
>TRBD1|TRBV28|NA|TRBJ1-2
CASRPTDRGVLTF
TGTGCCAGCAGGCCAACTGACAGGGGAGTATTAACCTTC
>NA|TRBV18|NA|TRBJ1-2
CASSPMESGYTF
TGTGCCAGCTCACCAATGGAGAGCGGCTACACCTTC
>NA|TRBV29-1|NA|TRBJ1-4
CSAISPTASTNEKLFF
TGCAGCGCCATTTCCCCGACAGCTTCAACTAATGAAAAACTGTTTTTT
>TRBD1|TRBV4-1|NA|TRBJ1-2
CASLSTTGNGYTF
TGCGCCAGTCTTTCCACGACAGGGAATGGCTACACCTTC
>NA|TRBV4-2|NA|TRBJ2-7
CASSGGVSYEQYF
TGTGCCAGCAGTGGCGGGGTATCCTACGAGCAGTACTTC
>TRBD2|TRBV28|once|TRBJ2-3
CASSFSGENPLRDTQYF
TGTGCCAGCAGTTTTAGCGGGGAAAACCCTCTAAGGGATACGCAGTATTTT
>NA|TRBV4-3|NA|TRBJ2-7
CASSQEFGILAYEQYF
TGCGCCAGCAGCCAAGAGTTCGGTATCCTTGCCTACGAGCAGTACTTC
>NA|TRBV3-1/TRBV3-2|NA|TRBJ2-3
CASSQDAGPGTDTQYF
TGTGCCAGCAGCCAAGATGCGGGCCCTGGCACAGATACGCAGTATTTT
>NA|TRBV27|NA|TRBJ2-3
CASSLAVATTDTQYF
TGTGCCAGCAGTTTAGCCGTGGCAACCACAGATACGCAGTATTTT
>NA|TRBV7-9|NA|TRBJ1-4
CASSKTANNEKLFF
TGTGCCAGCAGCAAGACAGCAAATAATGAAAAACTGTTTTTT
>TRBD1|TRBV10-1|NA|TRBJ2-4
CASSAGQGSLAKNIQYF
TGCGCCAGCAGTGCGGGACAGGGAAGTCTAGCCAAAAACATTCAGTACTTC
>TRBD1|TRBV7-2|once|TRBJ2-7
CASSFDRGPYEQYF
TGTGCCAGCAGCTTCGACAGGGGGCCCTACGAGCAGTACTTC
>NA|TRBV18|NA|TRBJ1-2
CASSPSGNYGYTF
TGTGCCAGCTCACCTTCGGGGAACTATGGCTACACCTTC
>NA|TRBV7-6|NA|TRBJ1-6
CASSFRQGRGSPLHF
TGTGCCAGCAGCTTCCGGCAGGGGCGAGGCTCACCCCTCCACTTT
>NA|TRBV7-4|NA|TRBJ2-2
CASSFPDTFRDGELFF
TGTGCCAGCAGCTTCCCCGACACATTTCGAGACGGGGAGCTGTTTTTT
>NA|TRBV19|NA|TRBJ2-7
CASSGPKAYEQYF
TGTGCCAGTAGTGGGCCAAAAGCCTACGAGCAGTACTTC
>NA|TRBV7-9|NA|TRBJ1-5
CASSSSRDIYSNQPQHF
TGTGCCAGCAGCTCGTCCCGGGACATTTATAGCAATCAGCCCCAGCATTTT
>TRBD1|TRBV9|NA|TRBJ1-2
CASSVGPGQGNYGYTF
TGTGCCAGCAGCGTAGGACCGGGACAGGGGAACTATGGCTACACCTTC
>NA|TRBV5-1|NA|TRBJ2-7
CASSLVGQNAYEQYF
TGCGCCAGCAGCTTGGTTGGACAGAATGCCTACGAGCAGTACTTC
>NA|TRBV11-3|NA|TRBJ1-1
CASSYRGSDTEAFF
TGTGCCAGCAGTTATAGAGGGAGTGACACTGAAGCTTTCTTT
>TRBD1|TRBV7-2|NA|TRBJ1-1
CASINQQGARTEAFF
TGTGCCAGCATCAACCAACAGGGGGCGCGCACTGAAGCTTTCTTT
>NA|TRBV13|NA|TRBJ1-3
CASSSPEGLGNTIYF
TGTGCCAGCAGCTCCCCGGAGGGCCTGGGAAACACCATATATTTT
>NA|TRBV7-9|once|TRBJ2-1
CASSRGTGTYNEQFF
TGTGCCAGCAGCCGCGGGACTGGAACCTACAATGAGCAGTTCTTC
>TRBD2|TRBV7-9|NA|TRBJ2-7
CASRASGSKRSGYEQYF
TGTGCCAGCAGAGCTAGCGGGAGTAAGCGGTCCGGGTACGAGCAGTACTTC
>TRBD1|TRBV29-1|NA|TRBJ2-1
CSVEDLGTGYNEQFF
TGCAGCGTTGAAGATCTTGGGACAGGGTACAATGAGCAGTTCTTC
>TRBD2|TRBV7-2|NA|TRBJ2-1
CASSSDSSGVREQFF
TGTGCCAGCAGCTCGGACTCTAGCGGGGTTCGGGAGCAGTTCTTC
>TRBD1|TRBV9|NA|TRBJ1-4
CASSQAPRGEEKLFF
TGTGCCAGCAGCCAGGCCCCCAGGGGGGAGGAAAAACTGTTTTTT
>NA|TRBV7-9|few|TRBJ2-7
CASSPVGGKGNEQYF
TGTGCCAGCAGCCCGGTCGGGGGTAAGGGAAACGAGCAGTACTTC
>NA|TRBV10-3|NA|TRBJ2-3
CAISESQSTDTQYF
TGTGCCATCAGTGAGTCACAAAGCACAGATACGCAGTATTTT
>NA|TRBV24-1|NA|TRBJ1-5
CATSEPLVRRQHF
TGTGCCACCAGTGAACCCCTCGTGCGTCGCCAGCATTTT
>NA|TRBV9|few|TRBJ1-4
CASSGPSLQGEKLFF
TGTGCCAGCAGCGGACCCTCCTTACAGGGTGAAAAACTGTTTTTT
>NA|TRBV18|NA|TRBJ2-7
CASSPPVSLATYEQYF
TGTGCCAGCTCACCACCGGTATCGCTAGCCACCTACGAGCAGTACTTC
>NA|TRBV4-2|NA|TRBJ2-2
CASSQDRVLENTGELFF
TGTGCCAGCAGCCAAGATCGAGTCCTAGAAAACACCGGGGAGCTGTTTTTT
>NA|TRBV7-8|NA|TRBJ1-2
CASSARTHYGYTF
TGTGCCAGCAGCGCGAGGACACACTATGGCTACACCTTC
>NA|TRBV6-5|NA|TRBJ1-1
CASSRDLEAFF
TGTGCCAGCAGTCGGGACTTAGAAGCTTTCTTT
>TRBD1|TRBV9|NA|TRBJ2-1
CASSASHRGLTYNEQFF
TGTGCCAGCAGCGCCTCCCACAGGGGGCTTACCTACAATGAGCAGTTCTTC
>NA|TRBV2|NA|TRBJ2-7
CASSEEGGRRDEQYF
TGTGCCAGCAGTGAAGAGGGTGGGAGGCGTGACGAGCAGTACTTC
>NA|TRBV18|NA|TRBJ1-4
CASSSQGPGEKLFF
TGTGCCAGCTCATCGCAGGGTCCTGGTGAAAAACTGTTTTTT
>NA|TRBV10-1|NA|TRBJ1-1
CASSEAGIEKEAFF
TGCGCCAGCAGTGAGGCAGGAATCGAGAAAGAAGCTTTCTTT
>TRBD1|TRBV11-3|NA|TRBJ1-1
CASSPRTGGETEAFF
TGTGCCAGCAGCCCTAGGACAGGGGGGGAGACTGAAGCTTTCTTT
>TRBD2|TRBV7-2|NA|TRBJ2-7
CASSSIAGQSSYEQYF
TGTGCCAGCAGCTCAATAGCGGGGCAAAGCTCCTACGAGCAGTACTTC
>TRBD1|TRBV10-2|NA|TRBJ2-5
CASSEQGTGETQYF
TGCGCCAGCAGTGAACAGGGGACAGGAGAGACCCAGTACTTC
>TRBD1|TRBV19|NA|TRBJ1-4
CASTGQGREKLFF
TGTGCCAGTACCGGACAGGGAAGAGAAAAACTGTTTTTT
>NA|TRBV5-6|NA|TRBJ2-7
CASSLVGLYEQYF
TGTGCCAGCAGCTTGGTCGGACTATACGAGCAGTACTTC
>NA|TRBV7-2|once|TRBJ1-3
CASSSGGSGNTIYF
TGTGCCAGCAGCTCCGGCGGCTCCGGAAACACCATATATTTT
>NA|TRBV5-4|once|TRBJ1-2
CASSLAGRGGSYGYTF
TGTGCCAGCAGCTTGGCGGGCAGGGGAGGGTCCTATGGCTACACCTTC
>NA|TRBV11-2|few|TRBJ1-2
CASSPWGGSDYGYTF
TGTGCCAGCAGCCCCTGGGGAGGTAGCGACTATGGCTACACCTTC
>TRBD2|TRBV6-2/TRBV6-3|NA|TRBJ2-5
CASSRAGVGETQYF
TGTGCCAGCAGTAGAGCGGGGGTGGGGGAGACCCAGTACTTC
>TRBD1|TRBV30|NA|TRBJ2-3
CAWSATGGAPDTQYF
TGTGCCTGGAGCGCAACAGGGGGCGCCCCAGATACGCAGTATTTT
>NA|TRBV29-1|NA|TRBJ1-1
CSVQKGLELNTEAFF
TGCAGCGTTCAAAAGGGGCTAGAATTGAACACTGAAGCTTTCTTT
>TRBD2|TRBV11-3|NA|TRBJ2-5
CASSLDMAGGETQYF
TGTGCCAGCAGCTTAGATATGGCGGGAGGAGAGACCCAGTACTTC
>NA|TRBV3-1/TRBV3-2|NA|TRBJ1-3
CASSQGGRSGNTIYF
TGTGCCAGCAGCCAAGGTGGCCGCTCTGGAAACACCATATATTTT
>TRBD1|TRBV19|once|TRBJ2-1
CASTRTGYFPSYNEQFF
TGTGCCAGTACCCGGACAGGCTACTTCCCCTCCTACAATGAGCAGTTCTTC
>TRBD1|TRBV7-2|NA|TRBJ1-1
CASPKRAGTEITEAFF
TGTGCCAGCCCCAAGAGGGCCGGGACAGAGATCACTGAAGCTTTCTTT